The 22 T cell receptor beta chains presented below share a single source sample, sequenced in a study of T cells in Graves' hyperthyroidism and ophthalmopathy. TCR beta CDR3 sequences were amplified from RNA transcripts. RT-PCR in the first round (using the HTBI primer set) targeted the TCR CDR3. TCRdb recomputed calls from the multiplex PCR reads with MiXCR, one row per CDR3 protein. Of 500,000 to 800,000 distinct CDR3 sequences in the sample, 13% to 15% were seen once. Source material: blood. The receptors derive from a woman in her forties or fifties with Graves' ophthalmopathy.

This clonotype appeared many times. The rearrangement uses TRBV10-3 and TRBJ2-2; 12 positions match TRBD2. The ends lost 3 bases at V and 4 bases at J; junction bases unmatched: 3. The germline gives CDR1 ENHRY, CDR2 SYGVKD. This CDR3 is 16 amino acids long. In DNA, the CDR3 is TGTGCCATCAGTGATCAACTAGCGGGAGGCACCGGGGAGCTGTTTTTT. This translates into CAISDQLAGGTGELFF.

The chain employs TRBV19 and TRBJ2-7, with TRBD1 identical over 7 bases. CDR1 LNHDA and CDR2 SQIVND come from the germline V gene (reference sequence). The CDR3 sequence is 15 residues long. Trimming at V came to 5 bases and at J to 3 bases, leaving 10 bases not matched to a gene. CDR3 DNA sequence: TGTGCCAGTAGTGACAGGGACAGTGTTAACTACGAGCAGTACTTC. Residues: CASSDRDSVNYEQYF.

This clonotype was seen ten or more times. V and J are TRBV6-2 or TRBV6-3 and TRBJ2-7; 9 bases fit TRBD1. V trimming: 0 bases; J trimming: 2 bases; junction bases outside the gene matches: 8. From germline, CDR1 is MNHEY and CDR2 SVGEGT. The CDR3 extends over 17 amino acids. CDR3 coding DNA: TGTGCCAGCAGTTACTCGAACAACAGGGGGCGCCCCTACGAGCAGTACTTC. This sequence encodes CASSYSNNRGRPYEQYF.

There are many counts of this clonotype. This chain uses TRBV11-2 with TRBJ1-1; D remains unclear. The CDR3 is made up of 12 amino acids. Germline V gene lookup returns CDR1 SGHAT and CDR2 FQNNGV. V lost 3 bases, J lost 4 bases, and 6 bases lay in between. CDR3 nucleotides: TGTGCCAGCAGCTTCGTTGCCACTGAAGCTTTCTTT. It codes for CASSFVATEAFF.

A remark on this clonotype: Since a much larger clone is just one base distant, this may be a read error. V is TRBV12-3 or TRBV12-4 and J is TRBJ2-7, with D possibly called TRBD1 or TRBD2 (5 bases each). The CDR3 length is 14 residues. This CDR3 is CASSFGGPTYGQYF. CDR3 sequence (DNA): TGTGCCAGCAGTTTTGGGGGTCCAACCTACGGGCAGTACTTC.

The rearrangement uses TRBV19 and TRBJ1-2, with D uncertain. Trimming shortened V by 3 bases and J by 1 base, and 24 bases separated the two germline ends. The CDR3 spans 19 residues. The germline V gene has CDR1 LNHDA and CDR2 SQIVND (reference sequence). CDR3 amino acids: CASSMVWADRLLFNYGYTF. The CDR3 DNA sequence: TGTGCCAGTAGTATGGTTTGGGCCGATCGACTGCTCTTTAACTATGGCTACACCTTC.

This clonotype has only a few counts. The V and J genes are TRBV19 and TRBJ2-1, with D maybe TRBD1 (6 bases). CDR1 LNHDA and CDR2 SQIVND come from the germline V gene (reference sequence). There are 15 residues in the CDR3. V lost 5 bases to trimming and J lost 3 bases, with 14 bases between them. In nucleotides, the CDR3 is TGTGCCAGTAGTCTCGACGGGACATTCTACAATGAGCAGTTCTTC. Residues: CASSLDGTFYNEQFF.

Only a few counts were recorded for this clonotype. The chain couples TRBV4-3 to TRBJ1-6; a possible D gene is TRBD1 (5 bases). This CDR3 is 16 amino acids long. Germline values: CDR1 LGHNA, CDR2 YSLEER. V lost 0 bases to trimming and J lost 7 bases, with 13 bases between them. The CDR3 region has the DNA TGCGCCAGCAGCCAAGAACGGGACGGGTGGAATTCACCCCTCCACTTT. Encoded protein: CASSQERDGWNSPLHF.

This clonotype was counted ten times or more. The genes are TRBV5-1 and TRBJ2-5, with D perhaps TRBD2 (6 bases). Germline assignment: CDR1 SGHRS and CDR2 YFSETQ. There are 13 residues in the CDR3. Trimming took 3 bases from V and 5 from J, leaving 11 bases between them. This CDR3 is CASSSGTFETQYF. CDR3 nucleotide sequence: TGCGCCAGCAGCTCGGGGACTTTTGAGACCCAGTACTTC.

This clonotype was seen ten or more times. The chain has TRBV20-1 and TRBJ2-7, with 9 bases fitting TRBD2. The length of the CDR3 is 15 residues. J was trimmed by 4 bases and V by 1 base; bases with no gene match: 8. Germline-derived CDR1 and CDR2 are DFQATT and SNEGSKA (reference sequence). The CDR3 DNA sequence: TGCAGTGCTAGAGTGGGTAGCGGGAGAGTTTACGAGCAGTACTTC. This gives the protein CSARVGSGRVYEQYF.

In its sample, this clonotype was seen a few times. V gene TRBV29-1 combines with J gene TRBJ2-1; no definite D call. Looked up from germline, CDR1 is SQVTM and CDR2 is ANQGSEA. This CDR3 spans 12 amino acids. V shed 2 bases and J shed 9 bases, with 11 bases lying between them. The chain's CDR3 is CSVERKLAEQFF. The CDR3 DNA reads TGCAGCGTTGAAAGGAAATTAGCTGAGCAGTTCTTC.

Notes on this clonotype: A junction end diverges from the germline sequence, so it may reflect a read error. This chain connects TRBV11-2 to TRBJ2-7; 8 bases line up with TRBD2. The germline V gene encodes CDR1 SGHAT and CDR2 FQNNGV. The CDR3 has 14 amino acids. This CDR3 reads CVSSESGRGYEQYF. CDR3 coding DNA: TGTGTCAGCAGCGAAAGCGGGAGAGGTTACGAGCAGTACTTC.

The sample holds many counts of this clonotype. This CDR3 is CAWSLGSSTDTQYF. The CDR3 DNA sequence: TGTGCCTGGAGTCTGGGTAGCAGCACAGATACGCAGTATTTT. The chain links TRBV30 to TRBJ2-3; no clear D. Deletions cut 2 bases from V and 0 bases from J, with 9 bases between. Per germline, CDR1 GTSNPN and CDR2 SVGIG (reference sequence). The CDR3 extends over 14 amino acids.

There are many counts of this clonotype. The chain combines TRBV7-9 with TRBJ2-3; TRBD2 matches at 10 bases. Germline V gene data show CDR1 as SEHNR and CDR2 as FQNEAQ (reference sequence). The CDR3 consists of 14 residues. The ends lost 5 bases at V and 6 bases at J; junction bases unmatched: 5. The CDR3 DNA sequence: TGTGCCAGCAGCCTTAGCGGGAGGCCCGATACGCAGTATTTT. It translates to CASSLSGRPDTQYF.

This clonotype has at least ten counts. CDR3 loop: CASRLNRAPGGEQFF. The CDR3 DNA reads as TGTGCCAGCAGATTAAACCGGGCCCCGGGAGGTGAGCAGTTCTTC. The rearrangement uses TRBV3-1 and TRBJ2-1; 7 positions agree with TRBD2. The V gene's germline CDR1 is LGHDT and CDR2 YNNKEL (reference sequence). The CDR3 sequence is 15 residues long. Trimming removed 6 bases from V and 9 bases from J; junction bases left unmatched: 14.

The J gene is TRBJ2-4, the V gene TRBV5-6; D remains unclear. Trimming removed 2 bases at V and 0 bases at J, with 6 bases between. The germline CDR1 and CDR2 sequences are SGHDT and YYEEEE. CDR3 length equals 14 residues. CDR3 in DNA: TGTGCCAGCAGCTTACAGTTAGCCAAAAACATTCAGTACTTC. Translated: CASSLQLAKNIQYF.

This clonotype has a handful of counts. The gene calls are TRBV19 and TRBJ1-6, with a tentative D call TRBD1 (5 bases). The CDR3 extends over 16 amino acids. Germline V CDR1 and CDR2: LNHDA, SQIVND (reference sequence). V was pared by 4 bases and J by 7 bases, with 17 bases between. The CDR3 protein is CASSRMEGTKNSPLHF. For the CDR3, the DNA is TGTGCCAGTAGTAGGATGGAGGGGACCAAAAATTCACCCCTCCACTTT.

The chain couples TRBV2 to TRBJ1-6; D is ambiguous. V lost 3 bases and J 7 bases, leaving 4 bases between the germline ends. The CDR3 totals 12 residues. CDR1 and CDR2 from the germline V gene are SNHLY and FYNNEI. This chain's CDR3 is CASSEDNSPLHF. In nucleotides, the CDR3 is TGTGCCAGCAGTGAGGACAATTCACCCCTCCACTTT.

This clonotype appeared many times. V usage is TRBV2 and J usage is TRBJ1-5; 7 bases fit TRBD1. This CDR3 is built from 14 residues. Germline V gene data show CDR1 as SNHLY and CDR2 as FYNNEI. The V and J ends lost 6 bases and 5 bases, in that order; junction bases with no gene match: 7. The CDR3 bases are TGTGCCAGCAGCGAGACAGGGAGGGATCAGCCCCAGCATTTT. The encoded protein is CASSETGRDQPQHF.

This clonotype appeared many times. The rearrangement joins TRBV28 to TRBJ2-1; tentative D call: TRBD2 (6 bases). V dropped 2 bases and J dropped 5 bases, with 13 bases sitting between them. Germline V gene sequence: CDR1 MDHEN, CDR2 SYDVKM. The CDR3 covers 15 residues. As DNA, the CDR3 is TGTGCCAGCAGTTTAATTTTGGACTACCACAATGAGCAGTTCTTC. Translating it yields CASSLILDYHNEQFF.

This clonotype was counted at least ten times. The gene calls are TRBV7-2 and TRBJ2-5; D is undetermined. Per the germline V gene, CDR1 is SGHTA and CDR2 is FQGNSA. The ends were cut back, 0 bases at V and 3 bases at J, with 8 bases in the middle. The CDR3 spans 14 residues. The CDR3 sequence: CASSLAAIEETQYF. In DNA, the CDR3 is TGTGCCAGCAGCTTAGCGGCCATAGAAGAGACCCAGTACTTC.

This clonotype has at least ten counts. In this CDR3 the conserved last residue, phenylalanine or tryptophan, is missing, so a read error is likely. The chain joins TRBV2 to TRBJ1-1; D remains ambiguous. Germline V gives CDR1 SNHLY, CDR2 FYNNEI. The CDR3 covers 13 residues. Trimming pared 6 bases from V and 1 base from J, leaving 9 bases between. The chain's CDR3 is CASRGTENTEAFL. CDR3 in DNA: TGTGCCAGCAGGGGCACAGAGAACACTGAAGCTTTCCTT.